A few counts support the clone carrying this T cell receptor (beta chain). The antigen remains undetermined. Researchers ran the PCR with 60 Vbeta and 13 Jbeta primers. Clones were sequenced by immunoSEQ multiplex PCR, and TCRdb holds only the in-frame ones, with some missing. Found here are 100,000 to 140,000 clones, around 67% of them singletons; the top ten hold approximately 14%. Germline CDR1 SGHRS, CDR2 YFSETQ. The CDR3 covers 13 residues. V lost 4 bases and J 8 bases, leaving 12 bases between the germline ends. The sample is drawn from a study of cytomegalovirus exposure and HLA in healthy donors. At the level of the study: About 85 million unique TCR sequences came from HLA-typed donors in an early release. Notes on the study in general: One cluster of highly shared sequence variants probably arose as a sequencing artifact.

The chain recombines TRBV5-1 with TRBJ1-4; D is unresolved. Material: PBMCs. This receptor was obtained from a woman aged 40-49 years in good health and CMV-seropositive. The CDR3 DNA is TGCGCCAGCAGCCCGCGGCCCGGGGAAAAACTGTTTTTT. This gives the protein CASSPRPGEKLFF.